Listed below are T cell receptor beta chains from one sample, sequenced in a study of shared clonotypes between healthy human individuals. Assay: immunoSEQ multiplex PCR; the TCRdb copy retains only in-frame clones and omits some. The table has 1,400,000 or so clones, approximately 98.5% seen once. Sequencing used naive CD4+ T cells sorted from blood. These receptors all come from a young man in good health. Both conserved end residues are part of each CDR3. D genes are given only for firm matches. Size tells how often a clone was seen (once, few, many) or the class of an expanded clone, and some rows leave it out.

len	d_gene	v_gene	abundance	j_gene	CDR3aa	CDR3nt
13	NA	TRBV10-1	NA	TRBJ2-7	CASSLQGLYEQYF	TGCGCCAGCAGCCTACAGGGTCTATACGAGCAGTACTTC
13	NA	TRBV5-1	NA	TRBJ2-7	CASSLVGSYEQYF	TGCGCCAGCAGCTTAGTCGGCTCCTACGAGCAGTACTTC
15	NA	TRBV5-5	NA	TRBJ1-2	CASSLYRTNSHGYTF	TGTGCCAGCAGCTTGTACCGGACAAATTCGCATGGCTACACCTTC
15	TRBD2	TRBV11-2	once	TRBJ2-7	CASSARLAGGGEQYF	TGTGCCAGCAGCGCACGACTAGCGGGAGGAGGCGAGCAGTACTTC
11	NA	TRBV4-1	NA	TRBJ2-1	CASSIRDRQFF	TGCGCCAGCAGCATCCGGGACCGACAGTTCTTC
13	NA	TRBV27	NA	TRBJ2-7	CASTRLGTYEQYF	TGTGCCAGCACGCGGCTAGGTACCTACGAGCAGTACTTC
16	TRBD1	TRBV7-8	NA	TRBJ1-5	CASSSPDRDSNQPQHF	TGTGCCAGCAGCTCTCCGGACAGGGATAGCAATCAGCCCCAGCATTTT
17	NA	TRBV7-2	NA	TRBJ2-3	CASSPRPDGGHTNTQYF	TGTGCCAGCAGCCCACGCCCCGATGGGGGACACACTAATACGCAGTATTTT
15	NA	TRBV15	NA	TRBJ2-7	CATSRDVAGNYEQYF	TGTGCCACCAGCAGAGATGTGGCAGGGAACTACGAGCAGTACTTC
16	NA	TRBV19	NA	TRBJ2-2	CASSPWGMANTGELFF	TGTGCCAGTAGCCCTTGGGGGATGGCGAACACCGGGGAGCTGTTTTTT
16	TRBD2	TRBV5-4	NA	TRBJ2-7	CASSSAGRLAPGEQYF	TGTGCCAGCAGCTCCGCCGGGAGGTTAGCGCCGGGCGAGCAGTACTTC
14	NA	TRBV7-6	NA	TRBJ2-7	CASSLAGVSYEQYF	TGTGCCAGCAGCTTAGCGGGAGTCTCCTACGAGCAGTACTTC
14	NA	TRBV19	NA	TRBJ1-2	CASSIVAGPYGYTF	TGTGCCAGTAGTATAGTGGCAGGGCCCTATGGCTACACCTTC
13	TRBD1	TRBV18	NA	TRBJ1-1	CASSEKTGILAFF	TGTGCCAGCTCGGAAAAGACAGGGATCCTGGCTTTCTTT
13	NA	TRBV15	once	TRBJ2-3	CATSRDQGDTQYF	TGTGCCACCAGCAGAGATCAGGGAGATACGCAGTATTTT
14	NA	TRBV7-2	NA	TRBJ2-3	CASSLRLTVDTQYF	TGTGCCAGCAGTCTACGCCTGACGGTCGATACGCAGTATTTT
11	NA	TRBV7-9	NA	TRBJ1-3	CASSPGNTIYF	TGTGCCAGCAGCCCTGGAAACACCATATATTTT
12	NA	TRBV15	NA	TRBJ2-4	CATSRDRNLIYF	TGTGCCACCAGCAGAGATCGGAACTTGATTTACTTC
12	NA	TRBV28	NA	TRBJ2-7	CASRLQGYEQYF	TGTGCCAGCAGGCTACAGGGCTACGAGCAGTACTTC
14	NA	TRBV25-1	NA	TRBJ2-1	CASSESYGLNEQFF	TGTGCCAGCAGTGAGAGTTATGGGTTAAATGAGCAGTTCTTC
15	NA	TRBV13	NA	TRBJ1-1	CASSSFMSGSPEAFF	TGTGCCAGCAGCAGCTTTATGTCAGGGTCCCCTGAAGCTTTCTTT
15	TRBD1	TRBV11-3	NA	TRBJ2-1	CASSPTGGSYNEQFF	TGTGCCAGCAGCCCAACAGGGGGCTCCTACAATGAGCAGTTCTTC
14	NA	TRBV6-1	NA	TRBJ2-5	CASRNRGRQETQYF	TGTGCCAGCAGGAACCGGGGGCGCCAAGAGACCCAGTACTTC
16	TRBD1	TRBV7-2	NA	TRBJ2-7	CASSLEAQGANYEQYF	TGTGCCAGCAGCCTCGAGGCACAGGGGGCTAACTACGAGCAGTACTTC
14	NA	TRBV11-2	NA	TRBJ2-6	CASSLLAGANVLTF	TGTGCCAGCAGCTTGTTGGCTGGGGCCAACGTCCTGACTTTC
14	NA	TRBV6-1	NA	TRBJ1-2	CASSEAQGPYGYTF	TGTGCCAGCAGTGAAGCGCAAGGCCCCTATGGCTACACCTTC
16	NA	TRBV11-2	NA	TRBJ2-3	CASSFGRASGTDTQYF	TGTGCCAGCAGCTTTGGTCGCGCGAGTGGGACAGATACGCAGTATTTT
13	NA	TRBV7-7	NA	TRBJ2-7	CASSLGPRYEQYF	TGTGCCAGCAGCTTAGGACCAAGATACGAGCAGTACTTC
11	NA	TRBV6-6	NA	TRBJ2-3	CASSSTDTQYF	TGTGCCAGCAGTTCAACAGATACGCAGTATTTT
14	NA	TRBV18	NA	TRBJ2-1	CASSPGRGSNEQFF	TGTGCCAGCTCACCGGGACGGGGGTCGAATGAGCAGTTCTTC
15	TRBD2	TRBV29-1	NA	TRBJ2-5	CSVARTSGAKETQYF	TGCAGCGTTGCGCGGACTAGCGGAGCCAAAGAGACCCAGTACTTC
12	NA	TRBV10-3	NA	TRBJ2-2	CASGTQGGELFF	TGTGCCTCCGGGACTCAGGGCGGGGAGCTGTTTTTT
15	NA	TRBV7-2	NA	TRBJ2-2	CASSSIRVFPGELFF	TGTGCCAGCAGCTCAATCAGGGTTTTTCCCGGGGAGCTGTTTTTT
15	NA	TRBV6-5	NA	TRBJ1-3	CASSLRPGRGNTIYF	TGTGCCAGCAGCCTACGGCCAGGCCGTGGAAACACCATATATTTT
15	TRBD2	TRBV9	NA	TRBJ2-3	CASSVSGGGTDTQYF	TGTGCCAGCAGCGTATCGGGAGGCGGCACAGATACGCAGTATTTT
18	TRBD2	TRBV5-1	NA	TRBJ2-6	CASSSLGLARSGANVLTF	TGCGCCAGCAGCTCCCTGGGACTAGCGAGATCTGGGGCCAACGTCCTGACTTTC
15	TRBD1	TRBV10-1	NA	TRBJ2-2	CASSGTGARGGELFF	TGCGCCAGCAGTGGGACAGGGGCGAGGGGCGGGGAGCTGTTTTTT
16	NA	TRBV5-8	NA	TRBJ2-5	CASSLGQTTSHETQYF	TGTGCCAGCAGCCTCGGACAGACGACGAGCCACGAGACCCAGTACTTC
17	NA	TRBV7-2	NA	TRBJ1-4	CASSLGTGIRTNEKLFF	TGTGCCAGCAGCTTAGGAACAGGCATAAGAACTAATGAAAAACTGTTTTTT
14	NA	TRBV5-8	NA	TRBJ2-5	CASSSLDRKRTQYF	TGTGCCAGCAGCTCATTGGACCGAAAGAGAACCCAGTACTTC
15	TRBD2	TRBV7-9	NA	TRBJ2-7	CASSTGLAEIYEQYF	TGTGCCAGCAGCACTGGACTAGCGGAGATCTACGAGCAGTACTTC
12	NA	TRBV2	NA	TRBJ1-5	CASGGGRQPQHF	TGTGCCAGCGGAGGGGGGCGTCAGCCCCAGCATTTT
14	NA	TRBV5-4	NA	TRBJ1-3	CASSLWGSGNTIYF	TGTGCCAGCAGCTTGTGGGGTTCTGGAAACACCATATATTTT
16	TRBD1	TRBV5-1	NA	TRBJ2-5	CASSLYGTGREETQYF	TGCGCCAGCAGCTTATATGGGACAGGGAGAGAAGAGACCCAGTACTTC